This record covers a single T cell receptor beta chain. The sample belongs to a study of PD-L1 blockade in urothelial cancer. The V segment lost 4 bases and the J segment 6 bases; nucleotides outside the gene matches: 12. CDR1 MNHEY and CDR2 SMNVEV come from the germline V gene (reference sequence). The CDR3 covers 16 residues. The templates were synthetic TCR analogs, and they were spiked into each PCR. The table came from immunoSEQ multiplex PCR; TCRdb's copy has only in-frame clones and leaves some out. This table has more than 45,000 clones, approximately 80% appearing once. Material: PBMCs, obtained around atezolizumab (anti-PD-L1) treatment. This receptor was identified in a man in his sixties or seventies with urothelial cancer. This chain connects TRBV27 to TRBJ2-4; 7 nucleotides align to TRBD2. The CDR3 region has the DNA TGTGCCAGCAGTTCTTTAGCGGCGGGGGTCGGAAACATTCAGTACTTC. This sequence encodes CASSSLAAGVGNIQYF.